The clone carrying this T cell receptor beta chain was counted only a few times. Its antigen remains unidentified. cDNA libraries for TCR alpha and TCR beta, carrying sample barcodes and UMIs, came from 5'RACE with constant-segment primers. A single record per CDR3 protein comes from TCRdb applying MiXCR to the 5' RACE reads. The profile shows a few hundred thousand distinct CDR3 sequences, about 20% of them singletons. This specimen belongs to a study of T-cell memory formation after mild COVID-19. Across the whole study: Clusters of TCRs were largely donor specific.

V gave up 5 bases and J gave up 8 bases, with 16 bases separating them. From germline, CDR1 is GTSNPN and CDR2 SVGIG (reference sequence). The CDR3 is made up of 13 amino acids. Study findings and constraints: Among clones contracting day 15 to 85, CD4/CD8 was balanced, whereas later expanders leaned CD4+. Contracting CD4+ clones sat mainly in CM and EM; CD8+ in EMRA.

The material sequenced was PBMCs or a T cell subset sorted from them (not recorded which). V usage is TRBV30 and J usage is TRBJ2-1; D gene uncertain. This TCR was recovered from an adult woman who had mild COVID-19 (a few samples of this study predate the infection). Cell type and time point are not known. The CDR3 is CAWGSTVPDEQFF. The DNA of the CDR3 is TGTGCCTGGGGCAGTACAGTTCCCGATGAGCAGTTCTTC.